These 29 T cell receptor beta chains originate from one sample sequenced in a study of beta chain features in type 1 diabetes (dated by TCRdb to 2017 to 2018). To prepare the library, the immunoSEQ multiplex PCR assay was applied. The High Capacity cDNA Reverse Transcription Kit was used to reverse transcribe all of the isolated RNA, meaning that expressed TCRB transcripts were what got sequenced. TCRdb mirrors the immuneACCESS table, restricted to in-frame sequences. Some clones are absent from its copies; in checked studies, under half trace to an unresolved V gene, and the reason for the others is unknown. The sample includes 680,000 or so clones, with around 15% observed a single time. About 0.087% of the sample belongs to the ten largest clones. The sequenced sample was naive CD4+ T cells from blood. The label giving this sample's cell subset or site can be read as: true naive CD4+ T cells. All receptors derive from a man aged 18 to 35 in good health.

This clone has more than one count but fewer than ten. The rearrangement links TRBV9 to TRBJ2-3; 8 bases are a match to TRBD2. The junction had 11 bases not matched to a gene; V was cut back by 0 bases and J by 2 bases. Looked up from germline, CDR1 is SGDLS and CDR2 is YYNGEE. The CDR3 extends over 18 amino acids. The CDR3 nucleotides read TGTGCCAGCAGCGTAGGCCCCCTAGGGCGGGAGGACACAGATACGCAGTATTTT. It codes for CASSVGPLGREDTDTQYF.

This clone was seen more than once but under ten times. In DNA, the CDR3 is TGTGCCGCCTCCGGGACTAGCGGGAGAATGGGCACCGGGGAGCTGTTTTTT. Translating it yields CAASGTSGRMGTGELFF. The chain couples TRBV10-3 to TRBJ2-2, with 14 bases fitting TRBD2. Germline trimming cut 11 bases from V and 4 bases from J; bases unmatched to any gene: 12. Germline V CDR1 and CDR2: ENHRY, SYGVKD. The CDR3 is 17 amino acids.

The chain carries TRBV5-6 and TRBJ2-5; 8 bases map to TRBD2. V was clipped by 6 bases and J by 5 bases; unmatched bases: 9. The CDR3 has 14 residues. Germline V lookup: CDR1 SGHDT, CDR2 YYEEEE. The CDR3 region has the DNA TGTGCCAGCACCGCCGGGACTAGGGTTGAGACCCAGTACTTC. It specifies CASTAGTRVETQYF.

The chain is built from TRBV10-3 and TRBJ1-3; D not resolved. V was cut by 10 bases and J by 0 bases, with 16 bases left in between. The length of the CDR3 is 15 residues. The germline CDR1 and CDR2 sequences are ENHRY and SYGVKD. In nucleotides, the CDR3 is TGTGCCACCGCCCCGGCTAGCGACTCTGGAAACACCATATATTTT. Amino acid sequence: CATAPASDSGNTIYF.

This clone was picked up a small number of times. This chain uses TRBV15 with TRBJ1-1; the D gene is possibly TRBD1 (6 bases). This CDR3 comprises 13 residues. The ends were cut back, 7 bases at V and 4 bases at J, with 13 bases in the middle. Germline lookup yields CDR1 LNHNV and CDR2 YYDKDF (reference sequence). The CDR3 spells CATKHEGGTEAFF. In nucleotides, the CDR3 is TGTGCCACCAAACATGAGGGGGGCACTGAAGCTTTCTTT.

J is TRBJ1-1 and V is TRBV27; D is ambiguous. CDR3 length equals 14 residues. The V gene's germline CDR1 is MNHEY and CDR2 SMNVEV (reference sequence). The germline V and J ends were trimmed by 3 bases and 0 bases, with 8 bases remaining between them. The CDR3 region has the DNA TGTGCCAGCAGTTTTTACTCCTTGAACACTGAAGCTTTCTTT. It codes for CASSFYSLNTEAFF.

The chain links TRBV6-1 to TRBJ2-4; perhaps TRBD1 as D (5 bases). The CDR3 is 16 amino acids. V lost 1 base to trimming and J lost 0 bases, with 10 bases between them. Germline lookup yields CDR1 MNHNS and CDR2 SASEGT. As DNA, the CDR3 is TGTGCCAGCAGTGAAGGACAGTTCCTAGCCAAAAACATTCAGTACTTC. Amino acids: CASSEGQFLAKNIQYF.

This clone was detected a few times. The chain links TRBV7-9 to TRBJ1-1; 7 bases match TRBD1. The CDR3 runs 14 residues. CDR1 and CDR2 (germline): SEHNR, FQNEAQ (reference sequence). V lost 5 bases, J lost 6 bases, and 9 bases stayed unmatched. CDR3 DNA sequence: TGTGCCAGCAGCGAGATACGGGACAGCGCTGAAGCTTTCTTT. This codes for CASSEIRDSAEAFF.

This clone has a handful of counts. This chain connects TRBV7-2 to TRBJ2-7; D is uncertain. This CDR3 spans 12 amino acids. Trimming cost V 3 bases and J 6 bases, with 9 bases left between them. Germline CDR1 SGHTA, CDR2 FQGNSA. The CDR3 loop reads CASSFGVGEQYF. CDR3 coding DNA: TGTGCCAGCAGCTTTGGGGTCGGCGAGCAGTACTTC. Full variable domain (rest looked up from reference TRBV7-2 and TRBJ2-7): GAGVSQSPSNKVTEKGKDVELRCDPISGHTALYWYRQSLGQGLEFLIYFQGNSAPDKSGLPSDRFSAERTGGSVSTLTIQRTQQEDSAVYLCASSFGVGEQYFGPGTRLTVT.

A note on this clone: One junction end disagrees with the germline gene, perhaps due to a read error. The rearrangement joins TRBV7-2 to TRBJ2-5, with TRBD1 as a possible D gene (5 bases). The CDR3 sequence is 13 residues long. Germline V gene data show CDR1 as SGHTA and CDR2 as FQGNSA. The CDR3 sequence: CASSQGQGETQYF. The CDR3 coding sequence is TGCGCCAGCAGCCAAGGTCAGGGAGAGACCCAGTACTTC.

The V and J genes are TRBV28 and TRBJ2-1; the D is unclear. There are 12 residues in the CDR3. Germline CDR1 and CDR2: MDHEN and SYDVKM. Trimming took off 6 bases at V and 11 bases at J, with 14 bases between the two ends. CDR3 protein: CASRPQERKQFF. The CDR3 bases are TGTGCCAGCAGACCCCAAGAAAGGAAGCAGTTCTTC.

The chain uses TRBV6-5 and TRBJ2-1; the D gene is possibly TRBD1 (6 bases). The CDR3 has 14 amino acids. CDR1 MNHEY and CDR2 SVGAGI come from the germline V gene. V lost 3 bases to trimming and J lost 11 bases, with 17 bases between them. CDR3: CASSYSHTGQKQFF. Here the CDR3 DNA reads TGTGCCAGCAGTTATTCCCACACCGGACAGAAGCAGTTCTTC.

This clone was seen only once. The rearrangement links TRBV30 to TRBJ2-5, with a weak D call TRBD2 (6 bases). Trimming took off 2 bases at V and 2 bases at J, with 12 bases between the two ends. In germline, CDR1 is GTSNPN, CDR2 SVGIG (reference sequence). The CDR3 loop spans 14 amino acids. CDR3 DNA sequence: TGTGCCTGGAGTCGCGGGACGGGACAAGAGACCCAGTACTTC. Translation gives CAWSRGTGQETQYF.

This chain links TRBV9 with TRBJ2-2; possible D gene TRBD2, 6 bases. Germline-derived CDR1 and CDR2 are SGDLS and YYNGEE. CDR3 length: 15 residues. The V end was cut by 2 bases, the J end by 3 bases, with 11 bases between. The CDR3 sequence is CASSVGTSYTGELFF. For the CDR3, the DNA is TGTGCCAGCAGCGTTGGGACTTCCTACACCGGGGAGCTGTTTTTT. The whole variable domain, remainder taken from reference TRBV9 and TRBJ2-2, is DSGVTQTPKHLITATGQRVTLRCSPRSGDLSVYWYQQSLDQGLQFLIQYYNGEERAKGNILERFSAQQFPDLHSELNLSSLELGDSALYFCASSVGTSYTGELFFGEGSRLTVL.

This clone was seen more than once but under ten times. CDR3 in DNA: TGTGCCAGCAGTTGGGAGGCGCGGGGCAGGGATACGCAGTATTTT. Translation: CASSWEARGRDTQYF. The chain is built from TRBV27 and TRBJ2-3, with D perhaps TRBD2 (6 bases). V shed 4 bases and J shed 6 bases, with 17 bases lying between them. The CDR3 sequence is 15 residues long. Germline CDR1 is MNHEY and CDR2 is SMNVEV (reference sequence).

This sequence joins TRBV18 and TRBJ1-1; 7 bases map to TRBD1. The CDR3 sequence is 12 residues long. Germline V gives CDR1 KGHSH, CDR2 LQKENI. Losses at the gene ends were 3 bases for V and 10 bases for J; bases not matched to a gene: 5. The CDR3: CASSPTGRAAFF. The CDR3 region has the DNA TGTGCCAGCTCACCGACAGGGCGTGCAGCTTTCTTT.

This CDR3 reads CSVRTGSEQYF. The CDR3 nucleotides are TGCAGCGTCAGGACAGGGAGTGAGCAGTACTTC. The chain links TRBV29-1 to TRBJ2-7; 8 bases map to TRBD1. The CDR3 consists of 11 residues. V shed 6 bases, J shed 7 bases, and the junction held 5 bases outside the gene matches. Germline CDR1 SQVTM, CDR2 ANQGSEA.

This chain uses TRBV4-1 with TRBJ2-7; 9 bases map to TRBD1. The V and J ends lost 4 bases and 4 bases, in that order; junction bases with no gene match: 8. Per the germline V gene, CDR1 is MGHRA and CDR2 is YSYEKL. The CDR3 contains 15 residues. Written as DNA, the CDR3 is TGCGCCAGCAGCCTTCCCGGGACAGGGATTTACGAGCAGTACTTC. It codes for CASSLPGTGIYEQYF.

This chain joins TRBV7-2 and TRBJ1-1; D remains ambiguous. V lost 0 bases, J lost 4 bases, and 12 bases lay in between. The germline CDR1 and CDR2 sequences are SGHTA and FQGNSA. The CDR3 sequence is 15 residues long. For the CDR3, the DNA is TGTGCCAGCAGCTTAGCGGCGGGTAAGGTCACTGAAGCTTTCTTT. Its protein product is CASSLAAGKVTEAFF.

The sample holds a few counts of this clone. V gene TRBV21-1 combines with J gene TRBJ1-3. TRBV21-1 is flagged as a pseudogene. CDR3 length: 14 residues. Here the CDR3 DNA reads TGTGCCAGCAGCGGACGCTTCTCTGGAAACACCATATATTTT. Its protein is CASSGRFSGNTIYF.

This clone was seen a handful of times. V usage is TRBV5-1 and J usage is TRBJ2-7; 10 bases match TRBD1. CDR1 and CDR2 from the germline V gene are SGHRS and YFSETQ. V lost 6 bases and J lost 2; bases outside the gene matches: 17. The CDR3 consists of 18 residues. Written as DNA, the CDR3 is TGCGCCAGCACCGCGTCGGGACAGGGGCGAATTACGGCCTACGAGCAGTACTTC. Translation gives CASTASGQGRITAYEQYF.

J is TRBJ2-1 and V is TRBV11-2; 9 nucleotides agree with TRBD2. CDR1 and CDR2 from the germline V gene are SGHAT and FQNNGV. V was pared by 3 bases and J by 9 bases, with 15 bases of the junction left unmatched. The CDR3 is 17 residues long. The CDR3 loop reads CASSLGRGRAGPSEQFF. DNA for the CDR3: TGTGCCAGCAGCTTGGGCCGCGGGAGGGCCGGTCCCAGTGAGCAGTTCTTC.

This clone has only a few counts. This chain uses TRBV5-1 with TRBJ2-4; 7 positions agree with TRBD2. The germline gives CDR1 SGHRS, CDR2 YFSETQ. The V gene end was trimmed by 0 bases and the J gene end by 0 bases; junction bases not matched to a gene: 12. There are 19 residues in the CDR3. The CDR3 reads CASSLVGRVGILAKNIQYF. CDR3 DNA: TGCGCCAGCAGCTTGGTTGGGAGGGTAGGGATCCTAGCCAAAAACATTCAGTACTTC. The whole variable domain, filled in from reference TRBV5-1 and TRBJ2-4, reads KAGVTQTPRYLIKTRGQQVTLSCSPISGHRSVSWYQQTPGQGLQFLFEYFSETQRNKGNFPGRFSGRQFSNSRSEMNVSTLELGDSALYLCASSLVGRVGILAKNIQYFGAGTRLSVL.

This chain joins TRBV6-5 and TRBJ1-2; D is possibly TRBD1 (6 bases). V was shortened by 7 bases and J by 0 bases, with 12 bases between the two germline ends. The CDR3 runs to 14 residues. Germline V gives CDR1 MNHEY, CDR2 SVGAGI. DNA for the CDR3: TGTGCCAGCATGGAGGCAGGGGCTAACTATGGCTACACCTTC. It translates to CASMEAGANYGYTF.

This clone was seen only a few times. The CDR3 here is CASSLVMRTGLLNYGYTF. Written as DNA, the CDR3 is TGTGCCAGCAGCTTAGTTATGAGGACAGGGCTTCTTAACTATGGCTACACCTTC. This chain links TRBV7-2 with TRBJ1-2, with 8 bases lining up with TRBD1. The germline V gene encodes CDR1 SGHTA and CDR2 FQGNSA. The CDR3 loop spans 18 amino acids. V was pared by 1 base and J by 1 base, with 11 bases of the junction left unmatched.

The V call is TRBV4-1, the J call TRBJ2-7, with D possibly being TRBD2 (5 bases). V lost 3 bases and J lost 0, with 15 bases in between. The CDR3 is 16 residues long. Germline V gene lookup returns CDR1 MGHRA and CDR2 YSYEKL. This CDR3 is CASSHGSDFSSYEQYF. CDR3 DNA sequence: TGCGCCAGCAGCCATGGCTCGGACTTCAGCTCCTACGAGCAGTACTTC.

This clone was recorded many times. The gene calls are TRBV14 and TRBJ1-1; D remains unclear. Trimming took off 1 base at V and 10 bases at J, with 10 bases between the two ends. The CDR3 spans 12 residues. CDR1 is SGHDN, CDR2 FVKESK, per germline. The CDR3 DNA reads TGTGCCAGCAGCCAAGGGCAGGAGCTAGCTTTCTTT. This translates into CASSQGQELAFF.

This clone was seen more than once but under ten times. The J gene is TRBJ2-7, the V gene TRBV5-1; perhaps TRBD2 as D (5 bases). V lost 0 bases and J lost 6, with 13 bases in between. The CDR3 spans 14 residues. Germline CDR1 and CDR2: SGHRS and YFSETQ. The CDR3 bases are TGCGCCAGCAGCTTGGATCCTAGCTTGGGCGAGCAGTACTTC. It translates to CASSLDPSLGEQYF.

The CDR3 region is CASSEPGLDTEAFF. The CDR3 nucleotides read TGTGCCAGCAGTGAGCCAGGGCTGGACACTGAAGCTTTCTTT. This sequence joins TRBV6-1 and TRBJ1-1; D may be TRBD1 (5 bases). CDR3 length: 14 amino acids. In germline, CDR1 is MNHNS, CDR2 SASEGT. Trimming took off 3 bases at V and 3 bases at J, with 11 bases between the two ends.